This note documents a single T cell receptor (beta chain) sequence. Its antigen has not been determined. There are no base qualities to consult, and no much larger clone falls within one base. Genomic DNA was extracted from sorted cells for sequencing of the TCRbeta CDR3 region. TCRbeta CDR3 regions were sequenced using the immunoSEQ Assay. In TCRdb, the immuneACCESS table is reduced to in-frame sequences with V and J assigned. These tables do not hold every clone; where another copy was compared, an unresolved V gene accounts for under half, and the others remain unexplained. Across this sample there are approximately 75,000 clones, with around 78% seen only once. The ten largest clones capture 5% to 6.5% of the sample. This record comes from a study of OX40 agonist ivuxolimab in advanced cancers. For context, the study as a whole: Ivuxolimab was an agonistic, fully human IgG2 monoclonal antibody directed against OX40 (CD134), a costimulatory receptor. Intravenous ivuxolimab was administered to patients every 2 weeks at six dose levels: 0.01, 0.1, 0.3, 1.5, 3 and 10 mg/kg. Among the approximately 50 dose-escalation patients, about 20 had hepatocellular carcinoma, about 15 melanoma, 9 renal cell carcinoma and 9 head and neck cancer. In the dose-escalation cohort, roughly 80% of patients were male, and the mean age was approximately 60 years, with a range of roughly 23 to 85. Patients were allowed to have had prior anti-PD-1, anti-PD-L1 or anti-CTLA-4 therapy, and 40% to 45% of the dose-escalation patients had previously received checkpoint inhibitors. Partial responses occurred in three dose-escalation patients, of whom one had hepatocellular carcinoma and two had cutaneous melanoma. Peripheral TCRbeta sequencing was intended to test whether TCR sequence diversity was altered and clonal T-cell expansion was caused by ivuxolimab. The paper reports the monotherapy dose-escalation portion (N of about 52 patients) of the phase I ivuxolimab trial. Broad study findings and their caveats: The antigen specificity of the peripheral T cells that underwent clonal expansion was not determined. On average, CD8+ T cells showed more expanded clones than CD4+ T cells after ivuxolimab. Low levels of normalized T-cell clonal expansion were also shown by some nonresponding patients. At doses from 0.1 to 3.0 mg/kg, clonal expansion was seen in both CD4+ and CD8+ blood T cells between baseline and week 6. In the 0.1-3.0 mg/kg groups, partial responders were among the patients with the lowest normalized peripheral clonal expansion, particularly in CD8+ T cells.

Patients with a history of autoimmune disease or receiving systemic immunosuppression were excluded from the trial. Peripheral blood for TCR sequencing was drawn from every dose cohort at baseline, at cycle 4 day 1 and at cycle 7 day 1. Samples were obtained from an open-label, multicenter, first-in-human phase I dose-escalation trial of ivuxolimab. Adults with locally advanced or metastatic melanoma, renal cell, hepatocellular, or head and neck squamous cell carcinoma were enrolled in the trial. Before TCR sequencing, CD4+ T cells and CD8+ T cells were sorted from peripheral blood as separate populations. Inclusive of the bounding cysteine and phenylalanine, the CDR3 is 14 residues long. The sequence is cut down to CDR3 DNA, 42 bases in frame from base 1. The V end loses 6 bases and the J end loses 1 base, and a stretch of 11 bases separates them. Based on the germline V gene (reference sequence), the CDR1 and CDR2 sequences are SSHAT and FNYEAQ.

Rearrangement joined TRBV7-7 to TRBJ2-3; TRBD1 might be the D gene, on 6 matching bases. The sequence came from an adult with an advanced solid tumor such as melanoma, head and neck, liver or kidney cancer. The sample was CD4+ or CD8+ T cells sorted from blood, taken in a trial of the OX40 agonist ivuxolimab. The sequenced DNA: TGTGCCAGCAGTCCAGGACAGCGCACAGATACGCAGTATTTT. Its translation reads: CASSPGQRTDTQYF.